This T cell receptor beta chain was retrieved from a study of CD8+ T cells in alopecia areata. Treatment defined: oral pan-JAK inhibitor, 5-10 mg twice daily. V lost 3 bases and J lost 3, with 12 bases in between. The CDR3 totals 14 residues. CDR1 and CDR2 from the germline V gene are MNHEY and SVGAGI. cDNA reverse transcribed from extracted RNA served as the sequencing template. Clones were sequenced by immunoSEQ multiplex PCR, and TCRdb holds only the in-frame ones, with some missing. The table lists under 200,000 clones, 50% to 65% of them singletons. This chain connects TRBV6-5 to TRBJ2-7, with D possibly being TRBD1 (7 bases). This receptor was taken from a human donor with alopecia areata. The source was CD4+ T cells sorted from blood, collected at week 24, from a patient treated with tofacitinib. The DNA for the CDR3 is TGTGCCAGCAGTTATGGCGGGACAGACTACGAGCAGTACTTC. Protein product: CASSYGGTDYEQYF.